A single sample gave rise to the 14 T cell receptor beta chains below, sequenced in a study of blood T cell repertoires in COVID-19. Sequencing used immunoSEQ multiplex PCR; TCRdb keeps in-frame clones, though not all of them. The sample gives some 96,000 clones, 90% of which show up once; 1.7% is in the top ten. The specimen sequenced was peripheral blood. These receptors all come from a man between 60 and 70 years old with acute or convalescent COVID-19.

The J gene is TRBJ1-1, the V gene TRBV5-1, with D unresolved. Germline loops: CDR1 SGHRS, CDR2 YFSETQ. The CDR3 runs to 14 residues. The ends were cut back, 2 bases at V and 5 bases at J, with 13 bases in the middle. In DNA form, the CDR3 reads TGCGCCAGCAGCTTAGAGGCCCTGCTAACTGAAGCTTTCTTT. This encodes CASSLEALLTEAFF.

The CDR3 is CSAPGTDTQYF. In nucleotides, the CDR3 is TGCAGTGCTCCGGGGACAGATACGCAGTATTTT. The gene calls are TRBV20-1 and TRBJ2-3, with a possible D match to TRBD2 (5 bases). The V and J ends lost 5 bases and 3 bases respectively, with 6 bases between them. CDR1 is DFQATT and CDR2 is SNEGSKA in the germline V gene (reference sequence). This CDR3 is 11 amino acids long.

The chain uses TRBV19 and TRBJ2-3, with 7 bases lining up with TRBD2. CDR3 length: 17 amino acids. Per the germline V gene, CDR1 is LNHDA and CDR2 is SQIVND (reference sequence). The V gene end was trimmed by 3 bases and the J gene end by 3 bases; junction bases not matched to a gene: 12. CDR3: CASSIWGGSADTDTQYF. The CDR3 DNA is TGTGCCAGTAGTATTTGGGGAGGGAGCGCGGATACAGATACGCAGTATTTT.

The rearrangement uses TRBV2 and TRBJ1-2; maybe TRBD1 (6 bases). V dropped 7 bases and J dropped 6 bases, with 12 bases sitting between them. Germline-derived CDR1 and CDR2 are SNHLY and FYNNEI. The CDR3 loop spans 12 amino acids. CDR3 residues: CASKEAGDGYTF. CDR3 DNA sequence: TGTGCCAGCAAGGAGGCAGGGGATGGCTACACCTTC.

The chain links TRBV19 to TRBJ1-1; a possible D gene is TRBD1 (5 bases). The germline V gene encodes CDR1 LNHDA and CDR2 SQIVND (reference sequence). The CDR3 sequence is 13 residues long. Between the trimmed V and J ends, which lost 5 bases and 7 bases, there was a span of 14 bases. Written as DNA, the CDR3 is TGTGCCAGTAGTTGGCAGGGACTACGTGAAGCTTTCTTT. As protein: CASSWQGLREAFF.

The CDR3 nucleotides are TGTGCCAGCTCACCAGGGGGGGCATACTCTGGAAACACCATATATTTT. Protein sequence: CASSPGGAYSGNTIYF. V usage is TRBV18 and J usage is TRBJ1-3, with a weak D call TRBD1 (6 bases). V was trimmed by 2 bases and J by 0 bases, leaving 11 bases between them. Per the germline V gene, CDR1 is KGHSH and CDR2 is LQKENI. The CDR3 has 16 residues. The complete variable domain, with remaining parts taken from reference TRBV18 and TRBJ1-3, reads NAGVMQNPRHLVRRRGQEARLRCSPMKGHSHVYWYRQLPEEGLKFMVYLQKENIIDESGMPKERFSAEFPKEGPSILRIQQVVRGDSAAYFCASSPGGAYSGNTIYFGEGSWLTVV.

The CDR3 DNA reads TGTGCCAGCAGCAACCATGGACAGGGAGTTTTCAGGCAGCCCCAGCATTTT. This sequence encodes CASSNHGQGVFRQPQHF. This chain connects TRBV21-1 to TRBJ1-5; the D segment call TRBD1 is taken from the table without a DNA check. TRBV21-1 is labeled a pseudogene. This CDR3 has 17 amino acids.

The genes are TRBV24-1 and TRBJ1-1; 7 nucleotides align to TRBD1. The CDR3 is 14 amino acids. V dropped 12 bases and J dropped 8; count of bases not matched to a gene: 17. The V gene's germline CDR1 is KGHDR and CDR2 SFDVKD. CDR3 residues: CAALNRDSPTEAFF. DNA of the CDR3: TGTGCCGCCCTAAACCGGGACAGCCCAACCGAAGCTTTCTTT.

V gene TRBV15 combines with J gene TRBJ1-5; D not resolved. Germline loops: CDR1 LNHNV, CDR2 YYDKDF (reference sequence). The length of the CDR3 is 13 residues. With 2 bases removed from V and 6 bases from J, the gap between germline ends came to 8 bases. The CDR3, as DNA: TGTGCCACCAGCAGACAAGAGAGTCAGCCCCAGCATTTT. Encoded protein: CATSRQESQPQHF.

The chain combines TRBV7-9 with TRBJ2-6; 9 bases agree with TRBD1. The V gene end was trimmed by 6 bases and the J gene end by 0 bases; junction bases not matched to a gene: 12. This CDR3 spans 19 amino acids. The germline V gene has CDR1 SEHNR and CDR2 FQNEAQ (reference sequence). The CDR3 region is CASSQPRDRVSSGANVLTF. The CDR3 bases are TGTGCCAGCAGTCAGCCGCGGGACAGGGTTTCCTCTGGGGCCAACGTCCTGACTTTC.

The chain uses TRBV7-9 and TRBJ2-2; a weak D match, TRBD1 (5 bases). The germline V and J ends were trimmed by 5 bases and 0 bases, with 13 bases remaining between them. This CDR3 is 16 amino acids long. Germline V gene data show CDR1 as SEHNR and CDR2 as FQNEAQ (reference sequence). This chain's CDR3 is CASSLLTVTNTGELFF. The DNA of the CDR3 is TGTGCCAGCAGCCTGTTGACAGTTACGAACACCGGGGAGCTGTTTTTT.

The chain links TRBV7-2 to TRBJ2-2, with 14 bases that match TRBD2. The CDR3 sequence is 16 residues long. The J segment lost 6 bases and the V segment lost 1 base, leaving 1 base of the junction unmatched. Looked up from germline, CDR1 is SGHTA and CDR2 is FQGNSA. For the CDR3, the DNA is TGTGCCAGCAGCTTAGTGACTAGCGGGGGGGCCGGGGAGCTGTTTTTT. This gives the protein CASSLVTSGGAGELFF.

The chain carries TRBV2 and TRBJ1-2; maybe TRBD1 (5 bases). With 1 base removed from V and 9 bases from J, the gap between germline ends came to 24 bases. The CDR3 is 17 amino acids. The germline gives CDR1 SNHLY, CDR2 FYNNEI. This CDR3 is CASSEDYGTSKGRSYTF. DNA for the CDR3: TGTGCCAGCAGTGAAGACTATGGAACCTCTAAGGGGCGGAGCTACACCTTC.

This clone has only one observation. This rearrangement joins TRBV2 to TRBJ1-5; no clear D gene. The CDR3 is 15 residues long. V was trimmed by 3 bases and J by 2 bases, leaving 11 bases between them. Looked up from germline, CDR1 is SNHLY and CDR2 is FYNNEI. DNA for the CDR3: TGTGCCAGCAGTGATCAGGTGGGTGGCAATCAGCCCCAGCATTTT. This encodes CASSDQVGGNQPQHF.